The 5 T cell receptor beta chains below were found in one sample sequenced in a study of control samples from healthy donors and cancer patients. This table comes from immunoSEQ multiplex PCR, and its TCRdb copy is limited to in-frame clones, with some not included. The table shows over 2,500 clones, with approximately 94% occurring only once. Source material: PBMCs. These receptor sequences come from an older man with lung cancer.

This chain joins TRBV12-5 and TRBJ2-1; D is undetermined. The V gene lost 3 bases and the J gene lost 0 bases, with 9 bases spanning the gap. Germline CDR1 and CDR2: LGHNT and FRNRAP. The CDR3 consists of 15 residues. The CDR3 is CASGLGVPSYNEQFF. The CDR3, as DNA: TGTGCTAGTGGTTTAGGTGTTCCCTCCTACAATGAGCAGTTCTTC.

The J gene is TRBJ2-1, the V gene TRBV4-2; TRBD2 matches 14 bases. This CDR3 contains 16 residues. Trimming at V came to 4 bases and at J to 7 bases, leaving 6 bases not matched to a gene. The germline V gene has CDR1 LGHNA and CDR2 YNFKEQ. In nucleotides, the CDR3 is TGTGCCAGCAGCCCGGGACTAGCGGGGGAAACGAATGAGCAGTTCTTC. Translated: CASSPGLAGETNEQFF.

The rearrangement uses TRBV5-1 and TRBJ2-7; D is undetermined. The CDR3 is made up of 13 amino acids. V shed 1 base and J shed 2 bases, with 7 bases lying between them. Germline values: CDR1 SGHRS, CDR2 YFSETQ. The CDR3 nucleotides read TGCGCCAGCAGCTTGAAGATCCCCTACGAGCAGTACTTC. Protein product: CASSLKIPYEQYF.

The rearrangement joins TRBV7-2 to TRBJ2-1; 8 bases fit TRBD2. The J segment lost 1 base and the V segment lost 4 bases, leaving 6 bases of the junction unmatched. The CDR3 sequence is 16 residues long. In germline, CDR1 is SGHTA, CDR2 FQGNSA. The CDR3 region has the DNA TGTGCCAGCAGCTGGGGGACTAGAAGTTCCTACAATGAGCAGTTCTTC. Translated, it gives CASSWGTRSSYNEQFF.

As concerns this clone: The junction does not match germline at one end; this may be a read error. The chain carries TRBV4-1 and TRBJ1-3, with D maybe TRBD1 (6 bases). The CDR3 consists of 16 residues. Germline V gene sequence: CDR1 MGHRA, CDR2 YSYEKL. Written as DNA, the CDR3 is TGCGCCAGCAGCCAAGATTGGACAGTCTCTGCAAACACCATATATTTT. Its protein is CASSQDWTVSANTIYF.